Detailed here is one TCR beta chain. Germline CDR1 and CDR2: SGHTA and FQGTGA. The CDR3 totals 16 residues. J gave up 3 bases and V 5 bases, and 11 bases lay outside the gene matches. This record comes from a study of control samples from healthy donors and cancer patients. Clones were sequenced by immunoSEQ multiplex PCR, and TCRdb holds only the in-frame ones, with some missing. The sample lists about 100,000 clones; about 90% were seen once. The chain combines TRBV7-3 with TRBJ2-7; 9 bases match TRBD1. This clonotype was obtained from a man aged 30 to 39 in good health. The specimen sequenced was blood. The CDR3, as DNA: TGTGCCAGCAGCCAGACCGGGACAGGGATGTTCTACGAGCAGTACTTC. Translation gives CASSQTGTGMFYEQYF.